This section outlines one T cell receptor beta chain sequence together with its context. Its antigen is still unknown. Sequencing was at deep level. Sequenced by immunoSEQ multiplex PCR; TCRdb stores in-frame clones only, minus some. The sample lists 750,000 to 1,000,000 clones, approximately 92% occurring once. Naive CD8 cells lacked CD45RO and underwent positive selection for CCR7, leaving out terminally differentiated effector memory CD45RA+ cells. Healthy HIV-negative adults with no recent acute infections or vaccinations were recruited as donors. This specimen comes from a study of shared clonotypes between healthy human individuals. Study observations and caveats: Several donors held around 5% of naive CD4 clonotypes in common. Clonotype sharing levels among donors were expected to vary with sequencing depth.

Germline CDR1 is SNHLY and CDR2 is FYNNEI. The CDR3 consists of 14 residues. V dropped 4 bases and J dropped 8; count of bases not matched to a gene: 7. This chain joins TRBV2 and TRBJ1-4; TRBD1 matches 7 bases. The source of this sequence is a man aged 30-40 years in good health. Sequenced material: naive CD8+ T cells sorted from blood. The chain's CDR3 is CASSGTGDIEKLFF. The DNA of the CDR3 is TGTGCCAGCAGTGGGACAGGAGATATAGAAAAACTGTTTTTT.